This TCR beta chain appears in the sequencing data of a study of human T cells and chemical hapten exposure. Study summary: Skin of the upper inner arm, roughly 2 cm by roughly 2 cm, received 2% DPC for sensitization. 0.01% DPC was applied to the upper back in patch tests, which were read at 6 days.

TCRdb itself ran the RACE reads through MiXCR, one entry per CDR3 protein. The sample has around 120,000 distinct CDR3 sequences, roughly 13% seen once; the top ten hold around 2.7%. This clonotype came up many times. The antigen is unknown. V dropped 2 bases and J dropped 8 bases, with 6 bases sitting between them. The CDR3 covers 11 residues. The germline CDR1 and CDR2 sequences are LGHDT and YNNKEL (reference sequence). Study-wide findings and caveats: Higher patch test scores went with higher counts of PT1 expanded TCRs.

Time point specified: pre-sensitization, week 0. Treatment: therapeutic diphenylcyclopropenone sensitization with weekly scalp DPC. The donor pool consisted of alopecia patients aged 18 to 70 years, considered suitable for DPC. The sequences come from whole blood, collected in connection with sensitization to the hapten diphenylcyclopropenone (DPC). The chain couples TRBV3-1 to TRBJ1-1; D is unresolved. This clonotype originated in a woman between 18 and 30 years old with alopecia areata. Some clones in this sample may be carry-over from other donors' samples. CDR3 DNA sequence: TGTGCCAGCAGCCAAAGGAGGGAAGCTTTCTTT. Translation gives CASSQRREAFF.